This T cell receptor (beta chain) was sequenced for a study of T cells in Graves' hyperthyroidism and ophthalmopathy. Overall study results and limits: From stable hyperthyroidism, ophthalmopathy was separated by a 13 V-J model. The model made its ophthalmopathy prediction, and onset followed a median around 6.9 months later.

Patients showing uncontrolled infection, other autoimmune disease, pregnancy or lactation were ineligible. Authors of the study amplified TCR beta CDR3 regions from RNA transcripts. The HTBI primer set drove a first-round RT-PCR of the TCR CDR3. In TCRdb, the multiplex PCR reads were re-called with MiXCR into one record per CDR3 protein. Of around 580,000 distinct CDR3 sequences in the sample, roughly 46% were seen once. About this clonotype: Its target is unknown. At one boundary the junction diverges from the germline segment, which might be a read error.

Germline CDR1 is SQVTM and CDR2 is ANQGSEA. This CDR3 is 14 amino acids long. The sequenced sample was peripheral blood or thyroid tissue (not recorded which). The clonotype comes from a woman aged 18 to 35 with Graves' hyperthyroidism. This chain connects TRBV29-1 to TRBJ2-7; possibly TRBD2 for D (6 bases). CDR3 in DNA: TGCGGCGTTAGTGGTGGCGGGACGTCCTACGAGCAGTACTTC. Its protein product is CGVSGGGTSYEQYF.